This T cell receptor (beta chain) was sequenced during a study of cytomegalovirus exposure and HLA in healthy donors. The CDR3 is 13 amino acids. V was shortened by 3 bases and J by 3 bases, with 9 bases between the two germline ends. Germline V CDR1 and CDR2: SNHLY, FYNNEI. Primers: 60 Vbeta forward and 13 Jbeta reverse. Clones were read by immunoSEQ multiplex PCR, and TCRdb kept only the in-frame ones, dropping some. Altogether under 200,000 clones are present, roughly four fifths being singletons, with the ten largest covering 4.3%. The gene calls are TRBV2 and TRBJ2-7; D is uncertain. The sequencing sample was made of PBMCs. The receptor's source is a man between 35 and 55 years old in good health and CMV-seronegative. This chain's CDR3 is CASSEAGLYEQYF. CDR3 nucleotides: TGTGCCAGCAGTGAGGCAGGTCTCTACGAGCAGTACTTC.